Included here is one T cell receptor (beta chain) sequence, with context. Its antigen is undetermined. The sample originates from a study of T-cell memory formation after mild COVID-19. Study details: Largely, TCR clusters stayed within a single donor. Study findings and constraints: There was no confirmation that second-wave clones peaking on day 37 were SARS-CoV-2 specific. Later expanders leaned CD4+, whereas clones that contracted between day 15 and 85 were balanced CD4/CD8. Some clones that responded turned up in pre-infection memory, which suggests that cross-reactive memory joined in.

MiXCR, run by TCRdb on the 5' RACE reads, gives a single entry per CDR3 protein. The sample lists approximately 500,000 distinct CDR3 sequences; approximately 23% were seen once. V was clipped by 1 base and J by 3 bases, with 12 bases between them. The CDR3 has 15 amino acids. Germline V gives CDR1 MGHRA, CDR2 YSYEKL. Specimen: PBMCs or a T cell subset sorted from them (not recorded which). This TCR was recovered from an adult woman who had mild COVID-19 (a few samples of this study predate the infection). Cell type and time point are not known. The V call is TRBV4-1, the J call TRBJ1-1, with D possibly TRBD1 on 5 matching bases. In nucleotides, the CDR3 is TGCGCCAGCAGCCAAGGCTGGCAGGGTTACACTGAAGCTTTCTTT. It encodes CASSQGWQGYTEAFF.